The 9 T cell receptor beta chains below were found in one sample sequenced in a study of human T cells and chemical hapten exposure. Via MiXCR, TCRdb re-called the RACE reads, giving one row per CDR3 protein. Among a few hundred thousand distinct CDR3 sequences listed, about 5.4% were seen once. Time point of the sample: pre-sensitization, week 0. The sample's treatment: therapeutic diphenylcyclopropenone sensitization with weekly scalp DPC. The material sequenced was whole blood, taken in connection with sensitization to the hapten diphenylcyclopropenone (DPC). These receptors all stem from a young woman with alopecia areata. Some clones in this sample may be carry-over from other donors' samples.

In its sample, this clonotype was seen many times. The rearrangement uses TRBV6-2 or TRBV6-3 and TRBJ1-1; D is unresolved. CDR3 length: 14 amino acids. V dropped 0 bases and J dropped 6 bases, with 11 bases sitting between them. The germline CDR1 and CDR2 sequences are MNHEY and SVGEGT. This CDR3 is CASSYSVVLAEAFF. The CDR3 DNA is TGTGCCAGCAGTTACTCGGTGGTTTTGGCTGAAGCTTTCTTT.

This clonotype was seen at least ten times. This rearrangement joins TRBV29-1 to TRBJ1-2, with 7 positions matching TRBD1. V lost 3 bases and J lost 3; bases outside the gene matches: 1. Germline V CDR1 and CDR2: SQVTM, ANQGSEA. The CDR3 sequence is 12 residues long. The CDR3 protein is CSVDQGDYGYTF. In DNA, the CDR3 is TGCAGCGTTGATCAGGGGGACTATGGCTACACCTTC.

This clonotype showed up many times. The chain has TRBV4-3 and TRBJ2-1, with 9 bases that match TRBD2. The CDR3 runs to 15 residues. Looked up from germline, CDR1 is LGHNA and CDR2 is YSLEER. V lost 1 base to trimming and J lost 7 bases; unmatched junction nucleotides: 5. For the CDR3, the DNA is TGCGCCAGCAGCCAAGTTTGGCTAGCGGGGAATGAGCAGTTCTTC. Protein: CASSQVWLAGNEQFF.

Many counts were recorded for this clonotype. The chain is built from TRBV4-1 and TRBJ1-1; D unclear. CDR1 is MGHRA, CDR2 YSYEKL, per germline. V was shortened by 1 base and J by 4 bases, with 4 bases between the two germline ends. CDR3 size: 12 residues. CDR3 protein: CASSQGPTEAFF. CDR3 nucleotides: TGCGCCAGCAGCCAAGGGCCCACTGAAGCTTTCTTT.

This clonotype was seen only a few times. The V gene is TRBV28, the J gene TRBJ1-2; D is possibly TRBD1 (5 bases). CDR1 and CDR2 (germline): MDHEN, SYDVKM. This CDR3 contains 16 residues. V was clipped by 2 bases and J by 3 bases, with 16 bases between them. CDR3 in DNA: TGTGCCAGCAGTTTACTTTTTGGCAGGGTGTACTATGGCTACACCTTC. Encoded protein: CASSLLFGRVYYGYTF.

This clonotype turned up a few times. The chain has TRBV5-1 and TRBJ1-6; D is possibly TRBD1 (6 bases). The CDR3 runs to 16 residues. The germline V gene encodes CDR1 SGHRS and CDR2 YFSETQ. Trimming cost V 7 bases and J 7 bases, with 21 bases left between them. Here the CDR3 reads CASRTTAAGANSPLHF. CDR3 DNA sequence: TGCGCCAGCCGAACTACCGCAGCAGGGGCCAATTCACCCCTCCACTTT.

This clonotype was seen a few times. V usage is TRBV18 and J usage is TRBJ1-4; D unclear. Per the germline V gene, CDR1 is KGHSH and CDR2 is LQKENI. The V gene lost 1 base and the J gene lost 0 bases, with 6 bases spanning the gap. The CDR3 sequence is 15 residues long. The CDR3 reads CASSPQSATNEKLFF. The CDR3 DNA reads TGTGCCAGCTCACCACAGAGTGCAACTAATGAAAAACTGTTTTTT.

The chain has TRBV20-1 and TRBJ2-4, with TRBD2 matching 9 bases. Germline assignment: CDR1 DFQATT and CDR2 SNEGSKA (reference sequence). J was trimmed by 7 bases and V by 5 bases; bases with no gene match: 9. The CDR3 has 14 amino acids. The CDR3 coding sequence is TGCAGTGCTGATGCTGGCCTAGCGGGGAACATTCAGTACTTC. Translating gives CSADAGLAGNIQYF.

At least ten counts were recorded for this clonotype. The chain employs TRBV5-1 and TRBJ2-7, with 7 bases identical to TRBD2. V was clipped by 4 bases and J by 0 bases; unmatched bases: 7. The germline V gene has CDR1 SGHRS and CDR2 YFSETQ. This CDR3 has 15 amino acids. The CDR3 nucleotides are TGCGCCAGCAGCATTCTGTCGGGGGGCTCCTACGAGCAGTACTTC. It translates to CASSILSGGSYEQYF.